What follows are 14 T cell receptor beta chains derived from one specimen sequenced in a study of brain T cells in children with intractable seizures. Time point described: blood from clinic visit 5 months post-surgery; TSC patient then seizure free. TCRdb's copy holds only in-frame clones and misses some; the assay was immunoSEQ multiplex PCR. The table records hundreds of thousands of clones, over 90% of them present only once. This specimen was peripheral blood, taken less than 6 months after surgery. The receptors were gathered from a boy younger than two with tuberous sclerosis and intractable seizures.

V and J are TRBV5-1 and TRBJ1-4; TRBD1 agrees at 10 bases. The ends lost 3 bases at V and 4 bases at J; junction bases unmatched: 6. Germline V gene data show CDR1 as SGHRS and CDR2 as YFSETQ. The length of the CDR3 is 16 residues. CDR3 sequence reads: CASSWGTGEYNEKLFF. DNA of the CDR3: TGCGCCAGCAGCTGGGGGACAGGGGAGTATAATGAAAAACTGTTTTTT. Full variable domain (rest looked up from reference TRBV5-1 and TRBJ1-4): KAGVTQTPRYLIKTRGQQVTLSCSPISGHRSVSWYQQTPGQGLQFLFEYFSETQRNKGNFPGRFSGRQFSNSRSEMNVSTLELGDSALYLCASSWGTGEYNEKLFFGSGTQLSVL.

The chain carries TRBV20-1 and TRBJ2-7; D is perhaps TRBD2 (5 bases). The CDR3 is 14 residues long. The V gene's germline CDR1 is DFQATT and CDR2 SNEGSKA (reference sequence). V was cut by 3 bases and J by 0 bases, with 12 bases left in between. In DNA, the CDR3 is TGCAGTGCTAGTCAGCGGCGAAGCTCCTACGAGCAGTACTTC. It translates to CSASQRRSSYEQYF.

As concerns this clone: The same CDR3 arises from other DNA sequences in this sample as well. V and J are TRBV11-2 and TRBJ2-5; D gene uncertain. The V and J ends lost 6 bases and 4 bases respectively, with 6 bases between them. Looked up from germline, CDR1 is SGHAT and CDR2 is FQNNGV. This CDR3 region has 11 residues. The CDR3 reads CASSFGETQYF. The CDR3 region has the DNA TGTGCCAGCAGTTTCGGAGAGACCCAGTACTTC.

This chain uses TRBV6-5 with TRBJ1-6, with TRBD1 matching 7 bases. CDR3 length: 14 residues. Germline CDR1 and CDR2: MNHEY and SVGAGI. Trimming took 7 bases from V and 9 from J; bases not matched to a gene: 9. The CDR3 nucleotides read TGTGCCAGCATCGGAGACAGGGTTAGTTCACCCCTCCACTTT. Its protein product is CASIGDRVSSPLHF.

The chain combines TRBV6-5 with TRBJ1-2, with a weak D call TRBD1 (6 bases). Trimming cost V 5 bases and J 2 bases, with 15 bases left between them. The germline V gene encodes CDR1 MNHEY and CDR2 SVGAGI. The CDR3 extends over 15 amino acids. CDR3 DNA: TGTGCCAGCAGTCTTCACAGGGACGGGAACTATGGCTACACCTTC. Amino acids: CASSLHRDGNYGYTF.

The rearrangement uses TRBV6-5 and TRBJ1-2; D uncertain. V lost 8 bases to trimming and J lost 3 bases, with 16 bases between them. The CDR3 contains 14 residues. Germline V gene sequence: CDR1 MNHEY, CDR2 SVGAGI. CDR3 in amino acids: CASGRSLRDYGYTF. CDR3 nucleotides: TGTGCCAGCGGCCGAAGTCTTAGGGACTATGGCTACACCTTC.

This clone has just one count. The V gene is TRBV5-6, the J gene TRBJ2-3; 9 bases are a match to TRBD2. Germline lookup yields CDR1 SGHDT and CDR2 YYEEEE. After removal of 4 bases from V and 3 bases from J, the junction contained 6 bases not matched to a gene. The CDR3 consists of 15 residues. The CDR3 loop reads CASSRGSGGTDTQYF. In DNA form, the CDR3 reads TGTGCCAGCAGCCGGGGAAGCGGGGGGACAGATACGCAGTATTTT.

This sequence joins TRBV5-4 and TRBJ2-7; 8 positions match TRBD2. V was pared by 2 bases and J by 5 bases, with 9 bases of the junction left unmatched. In germline, CDR1 is SGHNT, CDR2 YYREEE (reference sequence). The CDR3 is 15 amino acids. CDR3 coding DNA: TGTGCCAGCAGCTTTGACGGGAGGGTTAGCCACGAGCAGTACTTC. Encoded protein: CASSFDGRVSHEQYF. The whole variable domain, remainder taken from reference TRBV5-4 and TRBJ2-7, is ETGVTQSPTHLIKTRGQQVTLRCSSQSGHNTVSWYQQALGQGPQFIFQYYREEENGRGNFPPRFSGLQFPNYSSELNVNALELDDSALYLCASSFDGRVSHEQYFGPGTRLTVT.

The rearrangement uses TRBV29-1 and TRBJ2-1; 7 nucleotides line up with TRBD1. V shed 4 bases, J shed 0 bases, and the junction held 3 bases outside the gene matches. This CDR3 spans 14 amino acids. Germline V CDR1 and CDR2: SQVTM, ANQGSEA. For the CDR3, the DNA is TGCAGCGTTGGAGGGGACAGCTCCTACAATGAGCAGTTCTTC. Translation gives CSVGGDSSYNEQFF.

The chain employs TRBV18 and TRBJ1-1; 9 bases are shared with TRBD1. With 4 bases clipped from V and 5 bases from J, the junction kept 5 bases outside the gene matches. In germline, CDR1 is KGHSH, CDR2 LQKENI. This CDR3 is built from 14 residues. In DNA, the CDR3 is TGTGCCAGCTCACTTCGGGACAGGGAGACTGAAGCTTTCTTT. It translates to CASSLRDRETEAFF.

The chain carries TRBV19 and TRBJ2-7, with a tentative D call TRBD1 (6 bases). The germline gives CDR1 LNHDA, CDR2 SQIVND (reference sequence). The CDR3 is 13 amino acids. Trimming took off 3 bases at V and 3 bases at J, with 9 bases between the two ends. Here the CDR3 reads CASSILRGYEQYF. In nucleotides, the CDR3 is TGTGCCAGTAGTATCCTCAGGGGCTACGAGCAGTACTTC. Using reference TRBV19 and TRBJ2-7 for the parts outside the CDR3, the full variable domain is DGGITQSPKYLFRKEGQNVTLSCEQNLNHDAMYWYRQDPGQGLRLIYYSQIVNDFQKGDIAEGYSVSREKKESFPLTVTSAQKNPTAFYLCASSILRGYEQYFGPGTRLTVT.

CDR3 sequence (DNA): TGTGCCAGCAGCCTTGGGACTAGCGATAGCTACGAGCAGTACTTC. Protein sequence: CASSLGTSDSYEQYF. The V gene is TRBV11-2, the J gene TRBJ2-7; TRBD2 agrees at 10 bases. V gave up 5 bases and J gave up 3 bases; unmatched junction bases: 7. CDR3 size: 15 residues. Germline V gene sequence: CDR1 SGHAT, CDR2 FQNNGV.

The rearrangement uses TRBV29-1 and TRBJ1-1; D is perhaps TRBD1 (5 bases). V lost 7 bases and J 5 bases, leaving 11 bases between the germline ends. The CDR3 extends over 11 amino acids. Germline V gives CDR1 SQVTM, CDR2 ANQGSEA. This CDR3 is CSASGETEAFF. The CDR3 region has the DNA TGCAGCGCCTCGGGGGAAACTGAAGCTTTCTTT.

This clone was observed a single time. This chain uses TRBV5-1 with TRBJ1-4, with D perhaps matching TRBD1 (5 bases). Germline-derived CDR1 and CDR2 are SGHRS and YFSETQ. The CDR3 totals 15 residues. V dropped 0 bases and J dropped 8 bases, with 14 bases sitting between them. CDR3 DNA sequence: TGCGCCAGCAGCTTGGAAGAGGGACGCGAGGAAAAACTGTTTTTT. Its translation is CASSLEEGREEKLFF.